These T cell receptor beta chains were read from a single sample in a study of blood T cell repertoires in COVID-19. The table came from immunoSEQ multiplex PCR; TCRdb's copy has only in-frame clones and leaves some out. Of approximately 300,000 clones listed, about nine tenths are singletons. The material sequenced was peripheral blood. The source is a woman in her thirties with COVID-19, enrolled during active disease. Each CDR3 is given with its conserved first and last residue. Fields, in order: V gene, J gene, clone size, D gene, CDR3 DNA, CDR3 protein. The D gene is left open where the match is weak. Some rows have no size entry. The others give once, few or many, or a class for an expanded clone.

v_call: TRBV14
j_call: TRBJ1-2
clone_size: NA
d_call: TRBD1
cdr3_nt: TGTGCCAGCAGCCACCCGGGACAGGGAGGAAACTCGAGCTATGGCTACACCTTC
cdr3_aa: CASSHPGQGGNSSYGYTF

v_call: TRBV11-2
j_call: TRBJ1-5
clone_size: few
d_call: TRBD1
cdr3_nt: TGTGCCAGCAGCTCCGGGGACAGGGTAATTGGTCAGCCCCAGCATTTT
cdr3_aa: CASSSGDRVIGQPQHF

v_call: TRBV9
j_call: TRBJ2-3
clone_size: NA
d_call: TRBD1
cdr3_nt: TGTGCCAGCAGCGTAGATGAGGGGGCGAGGGATACGCAGTATTTT
cdr3_aa: CASSVDEGARDTQYF

v_call: TRBV6-5
j_call: TRBJ2-7
clone_size: NA
d_call: TRBD1
cdr3_nt: TGTGCCAGCAGTCGTCGGACAGGGTTAACCGAGCAGTACTTC
cdr3_aa: CASSRRTGLTEQYF

v_call: TRBV5-4
j_call: TRBJ2-7
clone_size: NA
d_call: TRBD2
cdr3_nt: TGTGCCAGCAGCCAGACTAGCGGGAGCGCCTACGAGCAGTACTTC
cdr3_aa: CASSQTSGSAYEQYF

v_call: TRBV18
j_call: TRBJ2-7
clone_size: NA
d_call: NA
cdr3_nt: TGTGCCAGCTCACCACCCAGCTCCTACGAGCAGTACTTC
cdr3_aa: CASSPPSSYEQYF

v_call: TRBV10-2
j_call: TRBJ2-7
clone_size: NA
d_call: NA
cdr3_nt: TGCGCCAGTCGGATGGGGAGCTCCTACGAGCAGTACTTC
cdr3_aa: CASRMGSSYEQYF

v_call: TRBV6-2/TRBV6-3
j_call: TRBJ2-5
clone_size: NA
d_call: NA
cdr3_nt: TGTGCCAGCAGTTACTCGATATACGTCGGGGAGACCCAGTACTTC
cdr3_aa: CASSYSIYVGETQYF

v_call: TRBV18
j_call: TRBJ1-2
clone_size: NA
d_call: TRBD1
cdr3_nt: TGTGCCAGCTCAGGACAGGGGATCTATGGCTACACCTTC
cdr3_aa: CASSGQGIYGYTF

v_call: TRBV7-2
j_call: TRBJ1-5
clone_size: NA
d_call: NA
cdr3_nt: TGTGCCAGCAGCCAAATAGGGGGATTTAGGGGCCAGCCCCAGCATTTT
cdr3_aa: CASSQIGGFRGQPQHF

v_call: TRBV6-5
j_call: TRBJ1-2
clone_size: NA
d_call: TRBD1
cdr3_nt: TGTGCCAGCACCCGAGGGGGCGGCTATGGCTACACCTTC
cdr3_aa: CASTRGGGYGYTF

v_call: TRBV3-1/TRBV3-2
j_call: TRBJ2-1
clone_size: NA
d_call: TRBD2
cdr3_nt: TGTGCCAGCAGCCAAAGGGTCGGGACTAGCCGACCCAAGCAGTTCTTC
cdr3_aa: CASSQRVGTSRPKQFF

v_call: TRBV3-1/TRBV3-2
j_call: TRBJ2-3
clone_size: once
d_call: NA
cdr3_nt: TGTGCCAGCAGCCAAGGGGCTTACGCAGATACGCAGTATTTT
cdr3_aa: CASSQGAYADTQYF

v_call: TRBV6-2/TRBV6-3
j_call: TRBJ2-7
clone_size: NA
d_call: TRBD2
cdr3_nt: TGTGCCAGCAGTCGGGTGAGAAGCGGGAGTCGAGTGGGAAACGACGAGCAGTACTTC
cdr3_aa: CASSRVRSGSRVGNDEQYF

v_call: TRBV10-3
j_call: TRBJ1-2
clone_size: NA
d_call: TRBD1
cdr3_nt: TGTGCCATCAGTTGGGACAGTGATTATGGCTACACCTTC
cdr3_aa: CAISWDSDYGYTF

v_call: TRBV6-5
j_call: TRBJ1-6
clone_size: NA
d_call: TRBD1
cdr3_nt: TGTGCCACCCAACAGGGGGCCTATAATTCACCCCTCCACTTT
cdr3_aa: CATQQGAYNSPLHF

v_call: TRBV9
j_call: TRBJ2-2
clone_size: NA
d_call: NA
cdr3_nt: TGTGCCAGCAGCGTAGTTCTTTCAGGGCCCACCGGGGAGCTGTTTTTT
cdr3_aa: CASSVVLSGPTGELFF

v_call: TRBV7-8
j_call: TRBJ2-5
clone_size: NA
d_call: TRBD2
cdr3_nt: TGTGCCAGCAGCCTACCCCAAACCGGACTAGCGGGAACCGGGTACCAAGAGACCCAGTACTTC
cdr3_aa: CASSLPQTGLAGTGYQETQYF

v_call: TRBV27
j_call: TRBJ2-7
clone_size: NA
d_call: TRBD2
cdr3_nt: TGTGCCAGCAGTCCCAGAATAGCGGGAGAGACCTACGAGCAGTACTTC
cdr3_aa: CASSPRIAGETYEQYF

v_call: TRBV11-2
j_call: TRBJ2-1
clone_size: once
d_call: NA
cdr3_nt: TGTGCCAGCAGCTTAGGGGCGGGGCCGTTGAATGAGCAGTTCTTC
cdr3_aa: CASSLGAGPLNEQFF

v_call: TRBV6-5
j_call: TRBJ1-4
clone_size: NA
d_call: NA
cdr3_nt: TGTGCCAGCAGTTGGGACACTGCAACTAATGAAAAACTGTTTTTT
cdr3_aa: CASSWDTATNEKLFF

v_call: TRBV10-1
j_call: TRBJ2-4
clone_size: NA
d_call: NA
cdr3_nt: TGCGCCAGCAGGCCCCGGGGAGTAGAATACTTC
cdr3_aa: CASRPRGVEYF

v_call: TRBV14
j_call: TRBJ2-1
clone_size: once
d_call: NA
cdr3_nt: TGTGCCAGCAGCCAAGGCATCACACCGTACAATGAGCAGTTCTTC
cdr3_aa: CASSQGITPYNEQFF

v_call: TRBV7-9
j_call: TRBJ2-3
clone_size: NA
d_call: TRBD2
cdr3_nt: TGTGCCAGCAGCTCCACCGGGACTAGCGTCACAGATACGCAGTATTTT
cdr3_aa: CASSSTGTSVTDTQYF

v_call: TRBV2
j_call: TRBJ1-2
clone_size: NA
d_call: NA
cdr3_nt: TGTGCCAGCAGTGAGCCAGGCCGAGCTAACTATGGCTACACCTTC
cdr3_aa: CASSEPGRANYGYTF

v_call: TRBV5-1
j_call: TRBJ2-5
clone_size: NA
d_call: TRBD1
cdr3_nt: TGCGCCAGCAGCTTTGGGGCTAAACAGGGGGGGACCCAGTACTTC
cdr3_aa: CASSFGAKQGGTQYF

v_call: TRBV5-1
j_call: TRBJ2-1
clone_size: NA
d_call: NA
cdr3_nt: TGCGCCAGGGTCCTGCGATGGGCGCCCTCCTGCAATGAGCAGTTCTTC
cdr3_aa: CARVLRWAPSCNEQFF

v_call: TRBV5-5
j_call: TRBJ1-6
clone_size: NA
d_call: TRBD1
cdr3_nt: TGTGCCAGCAGCGGGACAGCTACGGCCCTCCACTTT
cdr3_aa: CASSGTATALHF

v_call: TRBV5-1
j_call: TRBJ2-3
clone_size: once
d_call: TRBD1
cdr3_nt: TGCGCCAGCAGCACCGGGACAGGGGGCACAGATACGCAGTATTTT
cdr3_aa: CASSTGTGGTDTQYF

v_call: TRBV13
j_call: TRBJ2-2
clone_size: NA
d_call: NA
cdr3_nt: TGTGCCAGCACCAATGCAGCGGGCTCCGGGGAGCTGTTTTTT
cdr3_aa: CASTNAAGSGELFF

v_call: TRBV5-1
j_call: TRBJ2-3
clone_size: NA
d_call: TRBD2
cdr3_nt: TGCGCCAGCAGCTTTGACGGGAGGGGTTCAGATACGCAGTATTTT
cdr3_aa: CASSFDGRGSDTQYF

v_call: TRBV28
j_call: TRBJ2-7
clone_size: NA
d_call: TRBD2
cdr3_nt: TGTGCCAGCAGTTCCGGGACTAGCGAGGGGAACGAGCAGTACTTC
cdr3_aa: CASSSGTSEGNEQYF

v_call: TRBV6-6
j_call: TRBJ1-1
clone_size: NA
d_call: NA
cdr3_nt: TGTGCCAGCAGTTACGAGCGGAACACTGAAGCTTTCTTT
cdr3_aa: CASSYERNTEAFF

v_call: TRBV2
j_call: TRBJ1-1
clone_size: NA
d_call: NA
cdr3_nt: TGTGCCAGCTACCGGGACACCGCTGAAGCTTTCTTT
cdr3_aa: CASYRDTAEAFF

v_call: TRBV5-1
j_call: TRBJ2-1
clone_size: NA
d_call: NA
cdr3_nt: TGCGCCAGCAGCGCCTTGGGGAGCTCCTACAATGAGCAGTTCTTC
cdr3_aa: CASSALGSSYNEQFF

v_call: TRBV6-2/TRBV6-3
j_call: TRBJ2-7
clone_size: NA
d_call: NA
cdr3_nt: TGTGCCAGCAGTCTCCGTAGCGGTTCCTACGAGCAGTACTTC
cdr3_aa: CASSLRSGSYEQYF

v_call: TRBV18
j_call: TRBJ2-7
clone_size: NA
d_call: NA
cdr3_nt: TGTGCCAGCTCACCAAGCAGGTCATCCTACGAGCAGTACTTC
cdr3_aa: CASSPSRSSYEQYF

v_call: TRBV30
j_call: TRBJ2-3
clone_size: NA
d_call: NA
cdr3_nt: TGTGCCTGGACCCTGGGGGGTCGGGAGTCGGATACGCAGTATTTT
cdr3_aa: CAWTLGGRESDTQYF

v_call: TRBV5-4
j_call: TRBJ2-7
clone_size: NA
d_call: NA
cdr3_nt: TGTGCCAGCAGCTTGGAAGTTAACAACCACTACGAGCAGTACTTC
cdr3_aa: CASSLEVNNHYEQYF

v_call: TRBV24-1
j_call: TRBJ2-2
clone_size: NA
d_call: NA
cdr3_nt: TGTGCCACCAGTGATTTCCGGGGTTCGAACACCGGGGAGCTGTTTTTT
cdr3_aa: CATSDFRGSNTGELFF

v_call: TRBV28
j_call: TRBJ2-2
clone_size: NA
d_call: TRBD1
cdr3_nt: TGTGCCAGCAGTTCAGCTCCGGGACAGGAAAACACCGGGGAGCTGTTTTTT
cdr3_aa: CASSSAPGQENTGELFF

v_call: TRBV5-1
j_call: TRBJ2-7
clone_size: NA
d_call: TRBD1
cdr3_nt: TGCGCCAGCAGCTTGGGGGTGTTGACAGGGGTCTCCTACGAGCAGTACTTC
cdr3_aa: CASSLGVLTGVSYEQYF

v_call: TRBV7-9
j_call: TRBJ2-7
clone_size: NA
d_call: NA
cdr3_nt: TGTGCCAGCAGCTTATTTGGAGGCTACGAGCAGTACTTC
cdr3_aa: CASSLFGGYEQYF

v_call: TRBV10-3
j_call: TRBJ1-1
clone_size: NA
d_call: TRBD1
cdr3_nt: TGTGCCATCAGAACTGACAGGGGCCGGAACACTGAAGCTTTCTTT
cdr3_aa: CAIRTDRGRNTEAFF

v_call: TRBV3-1/TRBV3-2
j_call: TRBJ2-5
clone_size: NA
d_call: NA
cdr3_nt: TGTGCCAGCAGCCAACGCCGTGGGAGTGGAGAGACCCAGTACTTC
cdr3_aa: CASSQRRGSGETQYF

v_call: TRBV5-1
j_call: TRBJ2-1
clone_size: NA
d_call: NA
cdr3_nt: TGCGCCAGCAGCTTATCCCACTCCTACAATGAGCAGTTCTTC
cdr3_aa: CASSLSHSYNEQFF

v_call: TRBV4-3
j_call: TRBJ2-5
clone_size: NA
d_call: NA
cdr3_nt: TGCGCCAGCAGCACTCGAGTCCAAGAGACCCAGTACTTC
cdr3_aa: CASSTRVQETQYF

v_call: TRBV6-5
j_call: TRBJ1-4
clone_size: NA
d_call: NA
cdr3_nt: TGTGCCAGCAGCCGGGGGGATGAAAAACTGTTTTTT
cdr3_aa: CASSRGDEKLFF

v_call: TRBV2
j_call: TRBJ2-3
clone_size: NA
d_call: NA
cdr3_nt: TGTGCCAGCAGTGAAGACAGGTCGGCAGATACGCAGTATTTT
cdr3_aa: CASSEDRSADTQYF